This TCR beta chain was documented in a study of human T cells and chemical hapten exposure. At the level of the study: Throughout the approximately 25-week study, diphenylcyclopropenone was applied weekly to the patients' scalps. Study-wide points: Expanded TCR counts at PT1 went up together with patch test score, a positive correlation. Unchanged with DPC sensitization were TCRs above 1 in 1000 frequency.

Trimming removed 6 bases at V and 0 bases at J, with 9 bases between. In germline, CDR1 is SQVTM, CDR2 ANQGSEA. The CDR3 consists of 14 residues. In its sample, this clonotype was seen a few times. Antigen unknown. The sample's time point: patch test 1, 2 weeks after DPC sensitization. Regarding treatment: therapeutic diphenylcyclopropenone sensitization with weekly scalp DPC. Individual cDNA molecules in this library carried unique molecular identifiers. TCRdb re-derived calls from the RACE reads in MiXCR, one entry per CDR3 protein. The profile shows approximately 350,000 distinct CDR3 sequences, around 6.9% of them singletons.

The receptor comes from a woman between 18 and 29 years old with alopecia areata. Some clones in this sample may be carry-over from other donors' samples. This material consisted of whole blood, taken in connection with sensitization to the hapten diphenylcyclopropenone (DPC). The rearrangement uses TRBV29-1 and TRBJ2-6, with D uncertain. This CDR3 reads CSVADHSGANVLTF. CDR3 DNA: TGCAGCGTCGCGGACCACTCTGGGGCCAACGTCCTGACTTTC.